Detailed here is one T cell receptor (beta chain). The data are from a study of blood T cell repertoires in COVID-19. About the study: Samples of COVID-19 (acute and convalescent) were obtained from the United States, Italy and Spain. Nucleic acid was either cDNA or gDNA, and it came from T cells, B-cell-depleted T cells, or PBMCs.

Trimming cost V 5 bases and J 5 bases, with 15 bases left between them. The CDR3 totals 15 residues. Germline lookup yields CDR1 SGHTA and CDR2 FQGNSA. The study recruited people aged 18 to 89 years across approximately 24 US areas. Cohorts were based on clinical histories the participants reported. This table comes from immunoSEQ multiplex PCR, and its TCRdb copy is limited to in-frame clones, with some not included. Of about 310,000 clones in the sample, approximately 91% were seen once. The sequence derives from a woman between 40 and 55 years old who had recovered from COVID-19. Input material: PBMCs or T cells enriched from blood (not recorded which). The chain carries TRBV7-2 and TRBJ2-2; D is perhaps TRBD1 (5 bases). In nucleotides, the CDR3 is TGTGCCAGCAGCCCCCGGCAGGGTGGGACCGGGGAGCTGTTTTTT. Its protein product is CASSPRQGGTGELFF.